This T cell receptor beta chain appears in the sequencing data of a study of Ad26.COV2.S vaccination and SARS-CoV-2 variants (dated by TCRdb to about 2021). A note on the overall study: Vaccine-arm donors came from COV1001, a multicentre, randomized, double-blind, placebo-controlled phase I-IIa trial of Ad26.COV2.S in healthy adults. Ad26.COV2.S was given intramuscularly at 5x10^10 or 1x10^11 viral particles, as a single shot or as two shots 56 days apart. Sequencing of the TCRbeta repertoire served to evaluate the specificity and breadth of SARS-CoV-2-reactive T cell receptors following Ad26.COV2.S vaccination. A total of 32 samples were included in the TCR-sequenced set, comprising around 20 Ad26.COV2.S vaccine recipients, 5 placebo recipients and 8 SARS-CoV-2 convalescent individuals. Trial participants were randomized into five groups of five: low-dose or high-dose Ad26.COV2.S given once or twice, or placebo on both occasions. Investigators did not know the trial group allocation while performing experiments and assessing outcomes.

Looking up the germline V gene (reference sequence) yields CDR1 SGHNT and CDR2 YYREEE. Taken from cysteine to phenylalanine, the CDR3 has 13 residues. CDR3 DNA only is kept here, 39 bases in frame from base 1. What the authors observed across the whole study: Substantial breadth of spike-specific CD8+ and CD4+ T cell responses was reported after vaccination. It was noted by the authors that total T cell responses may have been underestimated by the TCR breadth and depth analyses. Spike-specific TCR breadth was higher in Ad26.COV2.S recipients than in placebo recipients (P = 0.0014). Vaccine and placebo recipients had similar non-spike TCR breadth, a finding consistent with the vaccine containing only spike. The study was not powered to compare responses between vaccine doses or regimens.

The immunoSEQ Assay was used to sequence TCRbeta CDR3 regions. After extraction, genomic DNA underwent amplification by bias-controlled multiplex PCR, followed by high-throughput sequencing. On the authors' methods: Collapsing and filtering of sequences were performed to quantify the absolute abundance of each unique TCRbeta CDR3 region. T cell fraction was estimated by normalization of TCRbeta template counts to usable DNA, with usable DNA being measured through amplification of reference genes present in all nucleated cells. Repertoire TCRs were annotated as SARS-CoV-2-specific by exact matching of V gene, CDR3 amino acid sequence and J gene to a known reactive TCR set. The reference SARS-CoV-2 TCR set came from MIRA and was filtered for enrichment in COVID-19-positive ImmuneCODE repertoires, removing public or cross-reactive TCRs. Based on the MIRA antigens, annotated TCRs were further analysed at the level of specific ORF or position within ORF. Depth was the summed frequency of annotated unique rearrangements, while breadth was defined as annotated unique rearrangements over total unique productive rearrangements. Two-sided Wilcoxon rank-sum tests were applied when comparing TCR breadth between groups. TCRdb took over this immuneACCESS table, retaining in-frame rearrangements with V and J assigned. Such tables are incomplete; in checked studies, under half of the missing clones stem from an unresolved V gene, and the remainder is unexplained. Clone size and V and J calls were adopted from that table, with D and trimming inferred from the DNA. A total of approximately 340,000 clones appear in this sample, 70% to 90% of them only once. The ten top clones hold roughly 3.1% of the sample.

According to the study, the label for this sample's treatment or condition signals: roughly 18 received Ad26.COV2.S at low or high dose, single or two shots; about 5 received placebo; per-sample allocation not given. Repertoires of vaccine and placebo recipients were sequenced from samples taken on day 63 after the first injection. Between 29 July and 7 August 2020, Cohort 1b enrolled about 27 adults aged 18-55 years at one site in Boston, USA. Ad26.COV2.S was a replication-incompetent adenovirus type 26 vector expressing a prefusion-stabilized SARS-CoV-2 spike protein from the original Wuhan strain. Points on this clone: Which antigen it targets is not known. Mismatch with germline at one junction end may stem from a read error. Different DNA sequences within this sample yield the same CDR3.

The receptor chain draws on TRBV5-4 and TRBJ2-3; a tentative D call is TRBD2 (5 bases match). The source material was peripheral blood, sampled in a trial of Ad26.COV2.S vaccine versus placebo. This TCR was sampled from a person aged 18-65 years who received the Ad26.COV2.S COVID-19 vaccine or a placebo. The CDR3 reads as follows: CASSLDSTDTQYF. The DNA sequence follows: TGTGCCAGCAGTTTGGACTCCACAGATACGCAGTATTTT.